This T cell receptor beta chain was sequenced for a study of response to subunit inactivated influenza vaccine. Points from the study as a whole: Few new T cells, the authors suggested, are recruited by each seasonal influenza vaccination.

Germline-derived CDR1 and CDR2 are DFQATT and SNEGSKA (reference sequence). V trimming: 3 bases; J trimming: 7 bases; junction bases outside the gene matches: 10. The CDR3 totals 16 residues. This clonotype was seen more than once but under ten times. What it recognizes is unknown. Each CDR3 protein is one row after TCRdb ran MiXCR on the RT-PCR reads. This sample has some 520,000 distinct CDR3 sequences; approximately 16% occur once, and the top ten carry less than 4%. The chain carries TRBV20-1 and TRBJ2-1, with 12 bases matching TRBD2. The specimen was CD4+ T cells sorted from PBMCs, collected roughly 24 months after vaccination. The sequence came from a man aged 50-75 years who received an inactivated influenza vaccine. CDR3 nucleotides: TGCAGTGCTAGTCCGAGACTAGCGGGGGTCAAGAATGAGCAGTTCTTC. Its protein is CSASPRLAGVKNEQFF.